Shown below are 21 T cell receptor beta chains from a single sample sequenced in a study of Graves' ophthalmopathy and Graves' hyperthyroidism. As the template, RNA transcripts were used to amplify TCR beta CDR3 regions. The workflow started with a first-round RT-PCR run with HTBI primers and then moved on to a second-round multiplex PCR. MiXCR, run by TCRdb on the multiplex PCR reads, gives a single entry per CDR3 protein. The profile shows fewer than 600,000 distinct CDR3 sequences, 13% to 15% of them singletons. The specimen was blood. Receptors were obtained from a woman in her twenties or thirties with Graves' ophthalmopathy.

Concerning this clonotype itself: Possible read error: a much larger clone is one base away. It is unclear where the CDR3 begins or ends on the DNA, so no DNA is shown, and the CDR3 is as TCRdb lists it. The chain uses TRBV5-1 and TRBJ2-2; whether TRBD1, the table's D call, matches the DNA was not checked. Germline CDR1 is SGHRS and CDR2 is YFSETQ. With termini counted, the CDR3 has 15 amino acids. The CDR3 sequence: CASSWGQGATGELCF.

This clonotype was observed many times. The rearrangement joins TRBV20-1 to TRBJ2-7, with 12 bases fitting TRBD2. The V segment lost 4 bases and the J segment 4 bases; nucleotides outside the gene matches: 5. Germline V gene lookup returns CDR1 DFQATT and CDR2 SNEGSKA (reference sequence). CDR3 length: 14 residues. This CDR3 reads CSATPGTSGYEQYF. Here the CDR3 DNA reads TGCAGTGCTACCCCCGGGACTAGCGGGTACGAGCAGTACTTC.

This clonotype has just a few counts. The chain joins TRBV11-2 to TRBJ2-7; D is perhaps TRBD2 (6 bases). The CDR3 consists of 17 residues. Trimming took 0 bases from V and 4 from J, leaving 19 bases between them. From germline, CDR1 is SGHAT and CDR2 FQNNGV. The CDR3: CASSLDQLGGILYEQYF. CDR3 bases: TGTGCCAGCAGCTTAGATCAGTTAGGAGGGATCCTGTACGAGCAGTACTTC.

This clonotype appeared many times. The V gene is TRBV6-1, the J gene TRBJ2-7; D not certain. Trimming pared 3 bases from V and 6 bases from J, leaving 6 bases between. The CDR3 covers 11 residues. Germline CDR1 MNHNS, CDR2 SASEGT. The CDR3 sequence is CASSDVREQYF. The DNA of the CDR3 is TGTGCCAGCAGTGACGTCCGCGAGCAGTACTTC.

This rearrangement joins TRBV19 to TRBJ2-7; D possibly matches TRBD1 or TRBD2 (5 bases each). Trimming left V 3 bases short and J 3 bases short, with 12 bases between. Germline V CDR1 and CDR2: LNHDA, SQIVND (reference sequence). The CDR3 spans 14 residues. The CDR3 region is CASSMRGIHYEQYF. In DNA, the CDR3 is TGTGCCAGTAGTATGAGGGGCATCCACTACGAGCAGTACTTC.

This clonotype was detected ten times or more. The V and J genes are TRBV12-3 or TRBV12-4 and TRBJ1-3; unclear D gene. Trimming took off 5 bases at V and 0 bases at J, with 8 bases between the two ends. The CDR3 is made up of 14 amino acids. This chain's CDR3 is CASSQQNSGNTIYF. The CDR3 DNA is TGTGCCAGCAGTCAACAGAACTCTGGAAACACCATATATTTT.

This clonotype appeared many times. The chain uses TRBV28 and TRBJ2-2, with unresolved D. The germline V gene has CDR1 MDHEN and CDR2 SYDVKM. The V end was cut by 6 bases, the J end by 4 bases, with 18 bases between. There are 16 residues in the CDR3. CDR3: CASSPEIVRGTGELFF. As DNA, the CDR3 is TGTGCCAGCAGCCCCGAAATTGTCCGTGGCACCGGGGAGCTGTTTTTT. Together with reference TRBV28 and TRBJ2-2, the CDR3 gives the full variable domain: DVKVTQSSRYLVKRTGEKVFLECVQDMDHENMFWYRQDPGLGLRLIYFSYDVKMKEKGDIPEGYSVSREKKERFSLILESASTNQTSMYLCASSPEIVRGTGELFFGEGSRLTVL.

This clonotype was counted at least ten times. V is TRBV12-3 or TRBV12-4 and J is TRBJ1-2, with D possibly TRBD1 on 5 matching bases. This CDR3 has 14 residues. V gave up 6 bases and J gave up 4 bases, with 15 bases separating them. DNA for the CDR3: TGTGCCAGCAGCTCTGTTTTGGGGGGCTATGGCTACACCTTC. Translation gives CASSSVLGGYGYTF.

This clonotype was detected ten times or more. This rearrangement joins TRBV20-1 to TRBJ2-7; D is possibly TRBD2 (7 bases). Looked up from germline, CDR1 is DFQATT and CDR2 is SNEGSKA (reference sequence). V was clipped by 1 base and J by 4 bases, with 17 bases between them. CDR3 size: 15 residues. The CDR3 bases are TGCAGTGCTAGAGGCGGGGGCCGGAATCCTTACGAGCAGTACTTC. This encodes CSARGGGRNPYEQYF.

Many counts were recorded for this clonotype. The CDR3: CASRTLQNTEAFF. CDR3 sequence (DNA): TGTGCCAGCAGAACTCTACAGAACACTGAAGCTTTCTTT. The V call is TRBV28, the J call TRBJ1-1; no definite D call. Trimming stripped 6 bases from V and 1 base from J, with 9 bases between. Germline V gives CDR1 MDHEN, CDR2 SYDVKM. The CDR3 runs to 13 residues.

This clonotype was observed many times. The chain couples TRBV12-3 or TRBV12-4 to TRBJ2-2; D unresolved. The length of the CDR3 is 12 residues. V lost 7 bases, J lost 6 bases, and 9 bases lay in between. The CDR3 sequence is CASTIGAGELFF. The CDR3 region has the DNA TGTGCCAGCACCATCGGCGCCGGGGAGCTGTTTTTT.

At least ten counts were recorded for this clonotype. The chain carries TRBV3-1 and TRBJ1-1; D unresolved. The CDR3 extends over 13 amino acids. V lost 8 bases and J 5 bases, leaving 15 bases between the germline ends. Germline V gene data show CDR1 as LGHDT and CDR2 as YNNKEL (reference sequence). Here the CDR3 DNA reads TGTGCCAGCCTAGGCGAGTACGGTACTGAAGCTTTCTTT. Translating it yields CASLGEYGTEAFF.

This clonotype was observed many times. The V and J genes are TRBV6-1 and TRBJ1-5; maybe TRBD1 (5 bases). The V gene's germline CDR1 is MNHNS and CDR2 SASEGT. V was cut by 4 bases and J by 7 bases, with 14 bases left in between. The CDR3 spans 14 residues. In DNA form, the CDR3 reads TGTGCCAGCAGTGCCGGGTATGGGGGGCAGCCCCAGCATTTT. It codes for CASSAGYGGQPQHF.

This clonotype was observed at least ten times. The V and J genes are TRBV6-5 and TRBJ1-2, with D possibly being TRBD1 (5 bases). CDR3 length equals 12 residues. V lost 5 bases to trimming and J lost 7 bases, with 11 bases between them. Germline CDR1 and CDR2: MNHEY and SVGAGI. The CDR3: CASSPLRAGYTF. DNA of the CDR3: TGTGCCAGCAGTCCCCTCAGGGCTGGCTACACCTTC.

The CDR3 DNA is TGTGCCACCAGTGATTTTGCGGTTAACTATGGCTACACCTTC. Translation: CATSDFAVNYGYTF. The chain employs TRBV24-1 and TRBJ1-2, with D uncertain. The CDR3 covers 14 residues. Deletions cut 1 base from V and 1 base from J, with 6 bases between. In germline, CDR1 is KGHDR, CDR2 SFDVKD.

This clonotype has at least ten counts. This chain uses TRBV15 with TRBJ1-6; TRBD1 matches 8 bases. The CDR3 is 20 residues long. Germline assignment: CDR1 LNHNV and CDR2 YYDKDF (reference sequence). V trimming: 0 bases; J trimming: 9 bases; junction bases outside the gene matches: 19. The CDR3 reads CATSRDRGGQGLRRGSPLHF. The CDR3 DNA is TGTGCCACCAGCAGAGATCGAGGTGGACAGGGCCTTCGGAGAGGTTCACCCCTCCACTTT. Supplemented by reference TRBV15 and TRBJ1-6, the full variable domain reads DAMVIQNPRYQVTQFGKPVTLSCSQTLNHNVMYWYQQKSSQAPKLLFHYYDKDFNNEADTPDNFQSRRPNTSFCFLDIRSPGLGDTAMYLCATSRDRGGQGLRRGSPLHFGNGTRLTVT.

This clonotype was seen repeatedly, ten times or more. The chain couples TRBV25-1 to TRBJ1-1; D is uncertain. Germline loops: CDR1 MGHDK, CDR2 SYGVNS. This CDR3 contains 13 residues. With 5 bases removed from V and 4 bases from J, the gap between germline ends came to 11 bases. Written as DNA, the CDR3 is TGTGCCAGCAGTAATGGGCTGGCCACTGAAGCTTTCTTT. Translating it yields CASSNGLATEAFF.

A note on this clonotype: A much larger clone lies one base from this, so it may be a read error. The chain is built from TRBV11-1 and TRBJ2-3; D is undetermined. The CDR3 runs 13 residues. Germline lookup yields CDR1 SGHAT and CDR2 FQDESV (reference sequence). The CDR3 DNA is TGTGCCATCAGCCCTCCCCCTAGGGATACGCAGTATTTT. Its protein product is CAISPPPRDTQYF.

This clonotype was seen repeatedly, ten times or more. The rearrangement links TRBV12-3 or TRBV12-4 to TRBJ2-2; D is undetermined. V lost 6 bases, J lost 7 bases, and 9 bases lay in between. CDR3 length: 12 residues. CDR3 sequence reads: CASSPRFGELFF. The CDR3 bases are TGTGCCAGCAGCCCCCGGTTCGGGGAGCTGTTTTTT.

Points on this clonotype: This could be a read error, since a much larger clone is one nucleotide away. The genes are TRBV12-3 or TRBV12-4 and TRBJ1-3; D gene ambiguous. The CDR3 runs 14 residues. The ends were cut back, 5 bases at V and 0 bases at J, with 8 bases in the middle. For the CDR3, the DNA is TGTGCCAGCAGTGGGAGAGCCTCTGGAAACACCATATATTTT. This codes for CASSGRASGNTIYF.

This clonotype was seen just once. This chain connects TRBV30 to TRBJ1-5; D unclear. Germline loops: CDR1 GTSNPN, CDR2 SVGIG (reference sequence). CDR3 length: 13 residues. The germline V and J ends were trimmed by 3 bases and 4 bases, with 10 bases remaining between them. CDR3 sequence reads: CAWRGSLNQPQHF. In DNA, the CDR3 is TGTGCCTGGAGGGGGTCCCTAAATCAGCCCCAGCATTTT.